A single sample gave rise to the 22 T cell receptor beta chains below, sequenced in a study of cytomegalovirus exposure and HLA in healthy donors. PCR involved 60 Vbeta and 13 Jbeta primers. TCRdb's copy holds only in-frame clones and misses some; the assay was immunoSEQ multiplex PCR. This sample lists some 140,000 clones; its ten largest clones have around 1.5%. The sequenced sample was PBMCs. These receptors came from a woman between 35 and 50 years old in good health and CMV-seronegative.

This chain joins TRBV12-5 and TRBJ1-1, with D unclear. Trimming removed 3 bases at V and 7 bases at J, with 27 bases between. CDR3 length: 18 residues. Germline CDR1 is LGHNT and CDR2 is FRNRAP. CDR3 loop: CASGFKGKSWQDQGEAFF. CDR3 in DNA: TGTGCTAGTGGTTTTAAAGGTAAATCATGGCAGGATCAAGGTGAAGCTTTCTTT.

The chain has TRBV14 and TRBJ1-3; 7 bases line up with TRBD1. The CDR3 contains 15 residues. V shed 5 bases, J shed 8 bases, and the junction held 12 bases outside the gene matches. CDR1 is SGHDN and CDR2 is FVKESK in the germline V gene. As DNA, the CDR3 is TGTGCCAGCAGCTCCCGGGACAGTCGTCGGGACACCATATATTTT. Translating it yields CASSSRDSRRDTIYF.

The CDR3 DNA reads TGTGCCACCCGACTCGAACATAATGAAAAACTGTTTTTT. Translated: CATRLEHNEKLFF. This rearrangement joins TRBV28 to TRBJ1-4; D unclear. This CDR3 region has 13 residues. V lost 10 bases and J 4 bases, leaving 13 bases between the germline ends. Germline-derived CDR1 and CDR2 are MDHEN and SYDVKM.

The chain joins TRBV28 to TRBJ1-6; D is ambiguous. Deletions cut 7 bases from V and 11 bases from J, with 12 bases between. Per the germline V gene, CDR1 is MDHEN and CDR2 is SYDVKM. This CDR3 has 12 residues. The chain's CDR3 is CASMEEAAPLHF. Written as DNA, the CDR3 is TGTGCCAGCATGGAGGAAGCGGCACCCCTCCACTTT.

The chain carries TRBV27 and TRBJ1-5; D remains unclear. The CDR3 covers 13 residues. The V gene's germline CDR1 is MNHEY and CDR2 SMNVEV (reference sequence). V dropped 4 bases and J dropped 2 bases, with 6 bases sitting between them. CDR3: CASSWQGNQPQHF. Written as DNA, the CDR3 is TGTGCCAGCAGTTGGCAGGGCAATCAGCCCCAGCATTTT.

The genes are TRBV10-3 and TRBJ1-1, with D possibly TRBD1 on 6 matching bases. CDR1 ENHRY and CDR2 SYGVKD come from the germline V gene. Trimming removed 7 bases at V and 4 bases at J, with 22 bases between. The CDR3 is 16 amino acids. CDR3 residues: CAIMRGDGRGSTEAFF. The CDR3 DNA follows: TGTGCCATCATGAGGGGGGACGGGAGGGGCAGCACTGAAGCTTTCTTT.

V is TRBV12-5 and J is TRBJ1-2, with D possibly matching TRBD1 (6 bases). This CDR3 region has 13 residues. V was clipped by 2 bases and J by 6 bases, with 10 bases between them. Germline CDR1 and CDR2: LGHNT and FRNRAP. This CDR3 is CASGLTGKNGYTF. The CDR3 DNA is TGTGCTAGTGGTTTGACAGGGAAGAATGGCTACACCTTC.

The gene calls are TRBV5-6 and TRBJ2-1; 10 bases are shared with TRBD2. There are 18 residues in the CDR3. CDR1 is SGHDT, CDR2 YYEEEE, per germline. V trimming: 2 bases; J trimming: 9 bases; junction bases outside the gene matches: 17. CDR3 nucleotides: TGTGCCAGCAGCTTAGCCGGGCATAGCGGGGGGATTCACAGTGAGCAGTTCTTC. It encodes CASSLAGHSGGIHSEQFF.

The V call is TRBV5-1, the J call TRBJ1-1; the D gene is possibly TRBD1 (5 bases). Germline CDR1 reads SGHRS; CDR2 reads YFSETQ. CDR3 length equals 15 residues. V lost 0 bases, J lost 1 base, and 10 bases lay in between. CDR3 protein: CASSLGRVTNTEAFF. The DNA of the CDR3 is TGCGCCAGCAGCTTGGGCAGGGTAACGAACACTGAAGCTTTCTTT.

In nucleotides, the CDR3 is TGTGCCAGCAGCTTGGCGAGAGAGAGAGGCTACACCTTC. Amino acid sequence: CASSLARERGYTF. V usage is TRBV5-4 and J usage is TRBJ1-2; no reliable D call. The ends were cut back, 0 bases at V and 8 bases at J, with 11 bases in the middle. This CDR3 is 13 amino acids long. CDR1 is SGHNT, CDR2 YYREEE, per germline (reference sequence).

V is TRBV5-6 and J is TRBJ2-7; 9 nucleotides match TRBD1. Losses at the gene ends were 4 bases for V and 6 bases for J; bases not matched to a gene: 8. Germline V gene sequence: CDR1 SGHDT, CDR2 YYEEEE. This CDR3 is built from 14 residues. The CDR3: CASSPGTGIGEQYV. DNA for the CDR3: TGTGCCAGCAGCCCTGGGACAGGGATAGGCGAGCAGTACGTC.

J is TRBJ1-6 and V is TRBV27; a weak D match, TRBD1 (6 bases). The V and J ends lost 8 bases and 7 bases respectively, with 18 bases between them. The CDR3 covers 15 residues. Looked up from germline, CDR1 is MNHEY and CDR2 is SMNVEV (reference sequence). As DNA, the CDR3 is TGTGCCAGCGTCGGGCTAGACAGGTTGAATTCACCCCTCCACTTT. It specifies CASVGLDRLNSPLHF.

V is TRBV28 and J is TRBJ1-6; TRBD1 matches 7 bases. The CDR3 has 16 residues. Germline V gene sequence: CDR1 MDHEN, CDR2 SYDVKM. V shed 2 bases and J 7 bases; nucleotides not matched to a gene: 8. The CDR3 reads CASSLIVGGRNSPLHF. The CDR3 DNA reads TGTGCCAGCAGTTTAATTGTAGGGGGCCGAAATTCACCCCTCCACTTT.

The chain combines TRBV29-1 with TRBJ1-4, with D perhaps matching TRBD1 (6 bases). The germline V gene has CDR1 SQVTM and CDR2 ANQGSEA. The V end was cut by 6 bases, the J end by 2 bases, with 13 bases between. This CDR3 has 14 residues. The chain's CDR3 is CSVQRGNTNEKLFF. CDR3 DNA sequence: TGCAGCGTACAAAGGGGGAATACTAATGAAAAACTGTTTTTT.

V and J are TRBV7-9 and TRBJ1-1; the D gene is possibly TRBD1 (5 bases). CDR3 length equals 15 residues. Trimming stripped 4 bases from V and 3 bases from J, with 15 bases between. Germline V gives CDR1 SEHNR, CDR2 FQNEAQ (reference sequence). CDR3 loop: CASSWGWRRDTEAFF. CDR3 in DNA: TGTGCCAGCAGCTGGGGGTGGAGGAGGGACACTGAAGCTTTCTTT.

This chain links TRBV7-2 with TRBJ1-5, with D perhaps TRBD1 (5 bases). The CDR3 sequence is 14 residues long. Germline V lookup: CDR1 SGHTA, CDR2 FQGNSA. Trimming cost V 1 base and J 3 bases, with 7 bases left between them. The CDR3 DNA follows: TGTGCCAGCAGCTTAGGGGGGGACAATCAGCCCCAGCATTTT. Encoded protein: CASSLGGDNQPQHF.

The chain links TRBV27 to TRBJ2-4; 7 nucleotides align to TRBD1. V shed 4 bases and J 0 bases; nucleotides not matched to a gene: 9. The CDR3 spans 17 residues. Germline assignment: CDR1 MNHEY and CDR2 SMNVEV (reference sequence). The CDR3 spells CASSSQWGTVAKNIQYF. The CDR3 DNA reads TGTGCCAGCAGTTCCCAATGGGGGACAGTAGCCAAAAACATTCAGTACTTC.

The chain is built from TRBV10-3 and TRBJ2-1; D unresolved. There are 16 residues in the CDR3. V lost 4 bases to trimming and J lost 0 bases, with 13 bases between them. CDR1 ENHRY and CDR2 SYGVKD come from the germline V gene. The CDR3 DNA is TGTGCCATCAGTGTATCTGAGGTCGGCTCCTACAATGAGCAGTTCTTC. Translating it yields CAISVSEVGSYNEQFF.

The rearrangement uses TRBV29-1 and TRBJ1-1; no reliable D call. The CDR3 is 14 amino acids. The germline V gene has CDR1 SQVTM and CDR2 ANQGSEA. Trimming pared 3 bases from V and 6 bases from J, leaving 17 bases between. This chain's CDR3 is CSVDYGISGAEAFF. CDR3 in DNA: TGCAGCGTTGATTACGGGATTTCCGGGGCTGAAGCTTTCTTT. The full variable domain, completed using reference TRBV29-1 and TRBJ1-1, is SAVISQKPSRDICQRGTSLTIQCQVDSQVTMMFWYRQQPGQSLTLIATANQGSEATYESGFVIDKFPISRPNLTFSTLTVSNMSPEDSSIYLCSVDYGISGAEAFFGQGTRLTVV.

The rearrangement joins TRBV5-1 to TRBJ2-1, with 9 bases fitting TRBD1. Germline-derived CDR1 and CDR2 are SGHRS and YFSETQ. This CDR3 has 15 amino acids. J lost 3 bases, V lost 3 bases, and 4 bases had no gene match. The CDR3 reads CASSSGQGFYNEQFF. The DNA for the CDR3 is TGCGCCAGCAGCTCGGGACAGGGCTTCTACAATGAGCAGTTCTTC.

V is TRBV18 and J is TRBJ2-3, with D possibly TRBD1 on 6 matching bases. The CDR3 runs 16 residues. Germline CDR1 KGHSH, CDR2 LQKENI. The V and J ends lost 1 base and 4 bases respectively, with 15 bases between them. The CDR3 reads CASSPQGTGWSDTQYF. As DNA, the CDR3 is TGTGCCAGCTCACCACAGGGCACAGGGTGGTCAGATACGCAGTATTTT.

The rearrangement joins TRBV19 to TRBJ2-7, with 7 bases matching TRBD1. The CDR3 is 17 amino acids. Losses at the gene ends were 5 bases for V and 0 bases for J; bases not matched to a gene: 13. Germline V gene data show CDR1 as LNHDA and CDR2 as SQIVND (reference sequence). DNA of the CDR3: TGTGCCAGTAGTCCCCGCCCCTTACCAGGGGGCTCCTACGAGCAGTACTTC. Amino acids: CASSPRPLPGGSYEQYF.